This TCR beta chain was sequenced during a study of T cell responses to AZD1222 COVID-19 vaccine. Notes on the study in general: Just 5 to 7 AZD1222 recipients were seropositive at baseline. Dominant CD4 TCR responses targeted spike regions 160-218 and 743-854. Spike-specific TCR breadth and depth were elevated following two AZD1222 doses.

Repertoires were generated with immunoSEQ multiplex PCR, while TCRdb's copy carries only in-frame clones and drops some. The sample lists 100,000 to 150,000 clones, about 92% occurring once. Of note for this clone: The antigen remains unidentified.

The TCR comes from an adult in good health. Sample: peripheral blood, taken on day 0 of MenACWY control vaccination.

CDR3 protein: CASSPRDRENTEAFF. The CDR3 DNA reads TGTGCCAGCAGCCCCCGTGACAGGGAGAACACTGAAGCTTTCTTT. The V call is TRBV9, the J call TRBJ1-1, with TRBD1 matching over 7 bases. This CDR3 region has 15 residues. Per the germline V gene, CDR1 is SGDLS and CDR2 is YYNGEE. J was trimmed by 1 base and V by 4 bases; bases with no gene match: 7.